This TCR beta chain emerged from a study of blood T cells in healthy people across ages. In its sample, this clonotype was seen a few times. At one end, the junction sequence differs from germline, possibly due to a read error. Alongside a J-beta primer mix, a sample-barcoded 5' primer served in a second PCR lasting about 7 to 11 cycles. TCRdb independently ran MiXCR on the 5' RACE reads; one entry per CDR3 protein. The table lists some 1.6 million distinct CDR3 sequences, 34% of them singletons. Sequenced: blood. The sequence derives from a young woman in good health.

The chain's CDR3 is CGARLAGTDTQYF. CDR3 DNA: TGCGGTGCCAGGCTAGCGGGCACAGATACGCAGTATTTT. V is TRBV20-1 and J is TRBJ2-3; 7 positions agree with TRBD2. The germline gives CDR1 DFQATT, CDR2 SNEGSKA (reference sequence). The CDR3 loop spans 13 amino acids.